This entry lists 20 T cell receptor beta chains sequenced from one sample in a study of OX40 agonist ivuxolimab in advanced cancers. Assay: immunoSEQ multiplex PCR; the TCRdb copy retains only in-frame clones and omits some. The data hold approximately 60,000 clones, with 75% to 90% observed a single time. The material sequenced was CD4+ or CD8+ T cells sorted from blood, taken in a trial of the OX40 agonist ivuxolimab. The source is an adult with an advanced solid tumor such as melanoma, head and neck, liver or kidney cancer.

This chain's CDR3 is CASYIGSRPSYGYTF. The DNA of the CDR3 is TGTGCCAGCTATATCGGGAGTAGGCCCTCCTATGGCTACACCTTC. The gene calls are TRBV28 and TRBJ1-2; D unclear. Germline V CDR1 and CDR2: MDHEN, SYDVKM. V lost 8 bases to trimming and J lost 4 bases, with 20 bases between them. The CDR3 contains 15 residues.

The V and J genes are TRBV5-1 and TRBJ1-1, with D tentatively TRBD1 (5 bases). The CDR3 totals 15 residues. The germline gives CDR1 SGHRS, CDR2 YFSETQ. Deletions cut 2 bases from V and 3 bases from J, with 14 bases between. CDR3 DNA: TGCGCCAGCAGCTTTTCCTCACTGGGGGACACTGAAGCTTTCTTT. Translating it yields CASSFSSLGDTEAFF.

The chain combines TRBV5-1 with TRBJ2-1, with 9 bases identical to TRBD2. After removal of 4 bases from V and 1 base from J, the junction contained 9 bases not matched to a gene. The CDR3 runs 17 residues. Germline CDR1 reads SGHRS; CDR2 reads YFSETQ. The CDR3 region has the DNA TGCGCCAGCAGCCCGCGGAGAGCGGGAGGATCCTACAATGAGCAGTTCTTC. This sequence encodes CASSPRRAGGSYNEQFF.

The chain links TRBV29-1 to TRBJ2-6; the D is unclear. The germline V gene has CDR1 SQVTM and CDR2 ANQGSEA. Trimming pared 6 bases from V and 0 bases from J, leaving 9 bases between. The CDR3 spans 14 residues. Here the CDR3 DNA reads TGCAGCGTGGCCTACAGCTCTGGGGCCAACGTCCTGACTTTC. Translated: CSVAYSSGANVLTF.

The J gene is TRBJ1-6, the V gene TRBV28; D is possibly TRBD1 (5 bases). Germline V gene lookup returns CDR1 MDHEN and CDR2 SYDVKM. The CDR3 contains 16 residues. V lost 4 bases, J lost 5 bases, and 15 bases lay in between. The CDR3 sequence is CASSSAGTLDNSPLHF. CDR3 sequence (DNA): TGTGCCAGCAGTTCCGCCGGGACTCTCGATAATTCACCCCTCCACTTT. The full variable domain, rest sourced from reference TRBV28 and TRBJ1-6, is DVKVTQSSRYLVKRTGEKVFLECVQDMDHENMFWYRQDPGLGLRLIYFSYDVKMKEKGDIPEGYSVSREKKERFSLILESASTNQTSMYLCASSSAGTLDNSPLHFGNGTRLTVT.

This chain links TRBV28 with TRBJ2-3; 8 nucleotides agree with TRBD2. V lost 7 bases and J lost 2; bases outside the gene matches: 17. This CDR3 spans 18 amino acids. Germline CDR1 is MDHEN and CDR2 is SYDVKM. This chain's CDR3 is CASKPNPLGGRYTDTQYF. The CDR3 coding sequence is TGTGCCAGCAAGCCCAACCCTCTAGGCGGGAGGTACACAGATACGCAGTATTTT.

The CDR3 nucleotides are TGTGCCAGCAGCTCCGGGGGAATGGATGGCTACACCTTC. The encoded protein is CASSSGGMDGYTF. V and J are TRBV7-3 and TRBJ1-2, with a tentative D call TRBD1 (5 bases). The CDR3 has 13 amino acids. V shed 4 bases and J shed 6 bases, with 12 bases lying between them. CDR1 and CDR2 from the germline V gene are SGHTA and FQGTGA.

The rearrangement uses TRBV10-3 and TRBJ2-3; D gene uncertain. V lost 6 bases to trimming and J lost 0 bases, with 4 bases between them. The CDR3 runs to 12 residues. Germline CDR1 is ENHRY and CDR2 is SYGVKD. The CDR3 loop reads CAISESTDTQYF. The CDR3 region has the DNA TGTGCCATCAGCGAAAGCACAGATACGCAGTATTTT.

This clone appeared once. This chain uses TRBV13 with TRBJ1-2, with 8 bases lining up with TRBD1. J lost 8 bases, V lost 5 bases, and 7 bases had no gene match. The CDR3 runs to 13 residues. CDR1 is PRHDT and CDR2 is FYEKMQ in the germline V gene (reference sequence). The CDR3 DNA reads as TGTGCCAGCAGCCGACAGGGGTTGGAAGGCTACACCTTC. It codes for CASSRQGLEGYTF.

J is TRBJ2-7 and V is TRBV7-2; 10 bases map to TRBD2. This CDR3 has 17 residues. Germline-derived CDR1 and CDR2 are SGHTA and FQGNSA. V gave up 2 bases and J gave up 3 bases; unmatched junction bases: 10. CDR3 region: CASSLSHSSGSYYEQYF. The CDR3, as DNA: TGTGCCAGCAGCTTAAGCCACTCTAGCGGGAGTTACTACGAGCAGTACTTC.

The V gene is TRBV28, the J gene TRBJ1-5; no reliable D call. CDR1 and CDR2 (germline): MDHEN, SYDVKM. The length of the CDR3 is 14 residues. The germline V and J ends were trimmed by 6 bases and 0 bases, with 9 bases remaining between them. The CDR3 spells CASSSDGSNQPQHF. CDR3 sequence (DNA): TGTGCCAGCAGCTCTGACGGTAGCAATCAGCCCCAGCATTTT.

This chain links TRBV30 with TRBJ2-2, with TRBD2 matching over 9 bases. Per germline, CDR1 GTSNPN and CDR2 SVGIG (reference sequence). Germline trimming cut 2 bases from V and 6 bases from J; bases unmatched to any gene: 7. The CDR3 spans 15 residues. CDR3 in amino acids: CAWSYSGRRAGELFF. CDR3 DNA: TGTGCCTGGAGTTATAGCGGGAGAAGGGCCGGGGAGCTGTTTTTT. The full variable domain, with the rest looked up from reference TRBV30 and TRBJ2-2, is SQTIHQWPATLVQPVGSPLSLECTVEGTSNPNLYWYRQAAGRGLQLLFYSVGIGQISSEVPQNLSASRPQDRQFILSSKKLLLSDSGFYLCAWSYSGRRAGELFFGEGSRLTVL.

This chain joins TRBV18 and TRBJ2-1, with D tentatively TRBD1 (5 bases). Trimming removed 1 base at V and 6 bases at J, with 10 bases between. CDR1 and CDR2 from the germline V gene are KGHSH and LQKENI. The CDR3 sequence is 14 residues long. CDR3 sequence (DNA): TGTGCCAGCTCACCACAACAGGTGGTCAATGAGCAGTTCTTC. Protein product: CASSPQQVVNEQFF. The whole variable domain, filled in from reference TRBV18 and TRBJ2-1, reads NAGVMQNPRHLVRRRGQEARLRCSPMKGHSHVYWYRQLPEEGLKFMVYLQKENIIDESGMPKERFSAEFPKEGPSILRIQQVVRGDSAAYFCASSPQQVVNEQFFGPGTRLTVL.

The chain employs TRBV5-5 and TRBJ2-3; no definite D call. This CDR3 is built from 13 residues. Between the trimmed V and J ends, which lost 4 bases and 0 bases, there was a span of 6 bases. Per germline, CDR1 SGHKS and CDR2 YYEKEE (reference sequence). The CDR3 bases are TGTGCCAGCAGCCGAGACAGCACAGATACGCAGTATTTT. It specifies CASSRDSTDTQYF. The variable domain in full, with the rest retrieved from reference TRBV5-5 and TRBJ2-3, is DAGVTQSPTHLIKTRGQQVTLRCSPISGHKSVSWYQQVLGQGPQFIFQYYEKEERGRGNFPDRFSARQFPNYSSELNVNALLLGDSALYLCASSRDSTDTQYFGPGTRLTVL.

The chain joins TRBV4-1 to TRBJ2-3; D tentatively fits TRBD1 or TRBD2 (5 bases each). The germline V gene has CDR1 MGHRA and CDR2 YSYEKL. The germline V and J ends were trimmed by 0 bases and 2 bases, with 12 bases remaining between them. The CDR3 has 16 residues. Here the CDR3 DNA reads TGCGCCAGCAGCCAAGATGCCGGGACCAACACAGATACGCAGTATTTT. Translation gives CASSQDAGTNTDTQYF.

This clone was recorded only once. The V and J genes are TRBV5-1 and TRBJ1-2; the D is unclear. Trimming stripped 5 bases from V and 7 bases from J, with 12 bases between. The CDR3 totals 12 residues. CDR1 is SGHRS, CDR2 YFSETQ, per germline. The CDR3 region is CASSFSVGGYTF. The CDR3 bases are TGCGCCAGCAGTTTCTCCGTAGGTGGCTACACCTTC.

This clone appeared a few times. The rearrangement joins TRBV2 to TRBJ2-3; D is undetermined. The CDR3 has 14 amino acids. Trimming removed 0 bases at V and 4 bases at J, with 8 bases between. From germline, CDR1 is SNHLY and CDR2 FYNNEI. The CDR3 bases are TGTGCCAGCAGTGAAGCGCTAGGGTCAGATACGCAGTATTTT. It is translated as CASSEALGSDTQYF. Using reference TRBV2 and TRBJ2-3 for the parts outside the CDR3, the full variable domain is EPEVTQTPSHQVTQMGQEVILRCVPISNHLYFYWYRQILGQKVEFLVSFYNNEISEKSEIFDDQFSVERPDGSNFTLKIRSTKLEDSAMYFCASSEALGSDTQYFGPGTRLTVL.

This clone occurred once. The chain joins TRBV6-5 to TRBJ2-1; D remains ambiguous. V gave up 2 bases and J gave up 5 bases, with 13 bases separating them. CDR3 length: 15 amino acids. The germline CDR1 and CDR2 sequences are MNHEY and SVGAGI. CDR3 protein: CASSYNGLSHNEQFF. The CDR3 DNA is TGTGCCAGCAGTTACAACGGTCTATCCCACAATGAGCAGTTCTTC.

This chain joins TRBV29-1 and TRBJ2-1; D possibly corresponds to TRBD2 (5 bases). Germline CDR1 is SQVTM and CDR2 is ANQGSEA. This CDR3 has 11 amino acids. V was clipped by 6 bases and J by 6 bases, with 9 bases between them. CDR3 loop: CSVGRGNEQFF. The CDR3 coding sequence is TGCAGCGTGGGCCGGGGCAATGAGCAGTTCTTC.

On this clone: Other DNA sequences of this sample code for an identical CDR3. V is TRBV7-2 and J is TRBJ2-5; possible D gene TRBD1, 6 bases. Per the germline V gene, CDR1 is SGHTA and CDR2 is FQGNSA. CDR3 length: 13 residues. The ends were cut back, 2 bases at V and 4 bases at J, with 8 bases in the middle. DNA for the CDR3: TGTGCCAGCAGCTTACAGGGGAGAGAGACCCAGTACTTC. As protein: CASSLQGRETQYF.